This is a list of T cell receptor beta chains from one sample in a study of untreated major depressive disorder. Measured with immunoSEQ multiplex PCR; TCRdb has only the in-frame clones, and not every one. The data hold 20,000 or so clones, with about 84% observed a single time. Input material: CD4+ T cells from PBMCs. The receptor source for this set is a woman aged 25-40 years in good health. Both conserved end residues are part of each CDR3.

V gene: TRBV18; J gene: TRBJ2-7; CDR3 protein: CASSPLGSYEQYF
V gene: TRBV6-6; J gene: TRBJ2-7; CDR3 protein: CASSYGQGNGEQYF
V gene: TRBV27; J gene: TRBJ1-1; CDR3 protein: CASSFFDRVTEAFF
V gene: TRBV2; J gene: TRBJ2-2; CDR3 protein: CASSGPPRRGTGTGELFF
V gene: TRBV6-1; J gene: TRBJ1-5; CDR3 protein: CASSEARKQPQHF
V gene: TRBV29-1; J gene: TRBJ2-7; CDR3 protein: CSVALVLPYEQYF
V gene: TRBV14; J gene: TRBJ2-5; CDR3 protein: CASSQAFGGQETQYF
V gene: TRBV7-9; J gene: TRBJ1-5; CDR3 protein: CASSFGTDNQPQHF
V gene: TRBV2; J gene: TRBJ2-7; CDR3 protein: CASRDGLAGVDEQYF
V gene: TRBV27; J gene: TRBJ2-3; CDR3 protein: CASKAGGATSTDTQYF
V gene: TRBV6-1; J gene: TRBJ2-7; CDR3 protein: CASSEAEGSTYEQYF
V gene: TRBV7-8; J gene: TRBJ1-2; CDR3 protein: CASSLVGAHYGYTF
V gene: TRBV9; J gene: TRBJ2-5; CDR3 protein: CASSVGADQETQYF
V gene: TRBV19; J gene: TRBJ1-2; CDR3 protein: CASSRGRNYGYTF
V gene: TRBV12-5; J gene: TRBJ2-2; CDR3 protein: CASGLDLGGQGTGELFF
V gene: TRBV5-1; J gene: TRBJ2-3; CDR3 protein: CASSQGVPWAISPDTQYF
V gene: TRBV30; J gene: TRBJ2-5; CDR3 protein: CAWSGESGRGTQYF
V gene: TRBV12-5; J gene: TRBJ1-1; CDR3 protein: CASGQGQGTEAFF
V gene: TRBV5-4; J gene: TRBJ2-3; CDR3 protein: CASSSGVGDTQYF
V gene: TRBV2; J gene: TRBJ2-1; CDR3 protein: CASSEDRSSYNEQFF
V gene: TRBV27; J gene: TRBJ1-1; CDR3 protein: CASRSGGNTEAFF
V gene: TRBV18; J gene: TRBJ1-5; CDR3 protein: CASSPRSGAGSNQPQHF
V gene: TRBV29-1; J gene: TRBJ1-1; CDR3 protein: CSSLGMNTEAFF
V gene: TRBV6-1; J gene: TRBJ2-3; CDR3 protein: CASSESSTDTQYF
V gene: TRBV28; J gene: TRBJ2-7; CDR3 protein: CASSVPGTRVSYEQYF
V gene: TRBV5-1; J gene: TRBJ2-2; CDR3 protein: CASSLALQSNTGELFF
V gene: TRBV5-4; J gene: TRBJ2-5; CDR3 protein: CASSVVSGYQETQYF
V gene: TRBV28; J gene: TRBJ1-5; CDR3 protein: CASSLTDRAVGQPQHF
V gene: TRBV10-1; J gene: TRBJ2-5; CDR3 protein: CASSRGHLQETQYF
V gene: TRBV5-4; J gene: TRBJ1-5; CDR3 protein: CASSLGTGKNQPQHF
V gene: TRBV18; J gene: TRBJ1-5; CDR3 protein: CASSQGIGGQPQHF
V gene: TRBV2; J gene: TRBJ2-5; CDR3 protein: CASSGAPGPYQETQYF
V gene: TRBV28; J gene: TRBJ2-2; CDR3 protein: CASSPLGSNTGELFF
V gene: TRBV7-2; J gene: TRBJ1-1; CDR3 protein: CASSSGRGWTEAFF
V gene: TRBV5-8; J gene: TRBJ2-2; CDR3 protein: CASTYGLARDTGELFF
V gene: TRBV7-8; J gene: TRBJ2-1; CDR3 protein: CASSLRTRREYNEQFF
V gene: TRBV7-2; J gene: TRBJ1-4; CDR3 protein: CASSYRGPREKLFF
V gene: TRBV9; J gene: TRBJ2-1; CDR3 protein: CASSEGTSAVFVEQFF
V gene: TRBV2; J gene: TRBJ1-4; CDR3 protein: CASSTRGQGGEKLFF
V gene: TRBV11-2; J gene: TRBJ2-3; CDR3 protein: CASSLDLLGTQYF